This T cell receptor (beta chain) appears in the sequencing data of a study of CD8 T cells in ankylosing spondylitis. Trimming took 2 bases from V and 2 from J, leaving 8 bases between them. The CDR3 sequence is 14 residues long. CDR1 KGHSH and CDR2 LQKENI come from the germline V gene. This clonotype was found many times. Its antigen is currently unknown. Quantitative barcoded 5'-RACE was used to prepare TCR beta libraries. TCRdb fed the 5' RACE reads into MiXCR, producing one record per CDR3 protein. In the table there are about 110,000 distinct CDR3 sequences, 24% of which are singletons. Study-wide points: Clones that were linked to disease were CD8+ and were relatively rare in peripheral blood. Matched ankylosing spondylitis synovial fluid reportedly contained a significantly enriched population of disease-linked clones. A subset of motif variants has previously been described in the synovial fluid and blood of reactive arthritis.

Sequencing was performed on synovial fluid, either unsorted or a sorted T cell fraction (not recorded which). The chain uses TRBV18 and TRBJ2-3; TRBD1 or TRBD2 may be the D gene (5 bases each). The clonotype comes from a male donor with ankylosing spondylitis. The CDR3, as DNA: TGTGCCAGCTCACCAAGAGGGGACACAGATACGCAGTATTTT. It codes for CASSPRGDTDTQYF.